Listed below are T cell receptor beta chains from one sample, sequenced in a study of blood T cell repertoires in COVID-19. Sequencing used immunoSEQ multiplex PCR; TCRdb keeps in-frame clones, though not all of them. The profile covers under 250,000 clones, with approximately 84% appearing a single time and about 8% taken by the ten largest. Sequenced sample: peripheral blood. These receptors were taken from a woman in her fifties or sixties with active or convalescent COVID-19. Both conserved end residues are part of each CDR3.

TRBJ1-2	TRBV6-1	17	CASSVAEGQGFAYGYTF
TRBJ1-1	TRBV2	14	CASSERPGDTEAFF
TRBJ1-6	TRBV7-6	17	CASSLNQVATYNSPLHF
TRBJ1-4	TRBV25-1	13	CASRQGANEKLFF
TRBJ1-1	TRBV6-5	11	CASSYGGARVF
TRBJ2-7	TRBV2	14	CASSARTGSYEQYF
TRBJ1-5	TRBV28	11	CASSQGGPQHF
TRBJ2-3	TRBV7-2	15	CASSFRGGGTDTQYF
TRBJ2-3	TRBV30	11	CAWSGTKGQYF
TRBJ1-1	TRBV29-1	14	CSVEPRVSGTEAFF
TRBJ1-1	TRBV18	13	CASSTTENTEAFF
TRBJ2-5	TRBV7-9	15	CASSVTGQTKETQYF
TRBJ1-5	TRBV28	12	CASSNSNQPQHF
TRBJ1-4	TRBV2	14	CASSQQGGNEKLFF
TRBJ2-3	TRBV5-6	18	CASSLKASGTLNLDTQYF
TRBJ2-7	TRBV15	14	CATSRGKGGNEQYF
TRBJ1-4	TRBV28	15	CASRLQGWANEKLFF
TRBJ1-5	TRBV9	15	CASSQGTGDSQPQHF
TRBJ1-2	TRBV5-4	15	CASSLFAGGYSGDTF
TRBJ2-4	TRBV27	17	CASSRTGGLGAKNIQYF
TRBJ2-5	TRBV5-1	15	CASSLAPGSVETQYF
TRBJ2-5	TRBV3-1/TRBV3-2	14	CASSAWAVQETQYF
TRBJ1-4	TRBV6-5	15	CASSYAVTTNEKLFF
TRBJ1-2	TRBV10-2	12	CASSESSLGYTF
TRBJ2-7	TRBV19	14	CASSIGGRTYEQYF
TRBJ2-1	TRBV6-4	14	CASSRGSGGNEQFF
TRBJ1-6	TRBV6-2/TRBV6-3	14	CASSPPQRDSPLHF
TRBJ1-2	TRBV29-1	12	CSTHRGLAGYTF
TRBJ2-2	TRBV28	16	CASSYIPSPRAGELFF
TRBJ2-1	TRBV11-2	13	CASSIGTGSEQFF
TRBJ2-3	TRBV20-1	11	CSATSGAPSYF
TRBJ2-5	TRBV6-4	14	CASSEQTFLGTQYF
TRBJ2-1	TRBV19	15	CASSMAAGGRNEQFF
TRBJ1-2	TRBV5-6	14	CASSSQGAYYGYTF